The sequence of this T cell receptor (beta chain) was determined in a study of blood T cell repertoires in COVID-19. Repertoires were generated with immunoSEQ multiplex PCR, while TCRdb's copy carries only in-frame clones and drops some. The table records around 140,000 clones, about 86% of them present only once. The CDR3 spans 13 residues. Trimming pared 1 base from V and 4 bases from J, leaving 5 bases between. Per germline, CDR1 SGHTA and CDR2 FQGNSA. Sequencing used PBMCs or T cells enriched from blood (not recorded which). The sequence came from a man aged 35 to 55 with acute COVID-19. The chain employs TRBV7-2 and TRBJ1-5, with D unresolved. This CDR3 reads CASSLGQNQPQHF. CDR3 coding DNA: TGTGCCAGCAGCTTAGGACAAAATCAGCCCCAGCATTTT.